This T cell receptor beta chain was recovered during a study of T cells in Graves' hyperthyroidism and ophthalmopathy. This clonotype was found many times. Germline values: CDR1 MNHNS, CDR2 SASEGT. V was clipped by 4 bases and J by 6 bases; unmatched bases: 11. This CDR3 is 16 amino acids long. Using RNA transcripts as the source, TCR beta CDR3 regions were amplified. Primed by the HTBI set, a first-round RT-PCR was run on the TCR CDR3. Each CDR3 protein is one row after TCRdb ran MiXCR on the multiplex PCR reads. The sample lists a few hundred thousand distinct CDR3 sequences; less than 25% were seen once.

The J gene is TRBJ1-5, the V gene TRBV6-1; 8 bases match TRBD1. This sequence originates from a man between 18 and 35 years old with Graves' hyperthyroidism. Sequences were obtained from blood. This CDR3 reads CASSAGAGGASQPQHF. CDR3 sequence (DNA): TGTGCCAGCAGTGCGGGAGCAGGGGGCGCGAGTCAGCCCCAGCATTTT.